This T cell receptor (beta chain) was retrieved from a study of cytomegalovirus exposure and HLA in healthy donors. Findings and limits, study-wide: CMV serostatus alone was available as immune exposure information. Most subjects' HLA-A and HLA-B alleles were reportedly predicted from TCR beta sequences. For presence/absence analyses, sequencing depth was assumed to be roughly uniform across donors.

Donors showed nominal health when sampled, although they likely had unrecorded immune exposures. Concerning this clone: The antigen is unknown.

In the PCR, 60 Vbeta and 13 Jbeta primers were used. Libraries were prepared by immunoSEQ multiplex PCR; TCRdb keeps only in-frame clonotypes and omits some of them. The table records around 54,000 clones, more than 65% of them present only once. The sequenced sample was PBMCs. The TCR comes from a woman in her late teens or twenties in good health and CMV-seronegative.

CDR3 region: CASSEGAGVDTGELFF. The CDR3, as DNA: TGTGCCAGCAGCGAAGGGGCAGGGGTGGACACCGGGGAGCTGTTTTTT. This chain uses TRBV11-3 with TRBJ2-2, with D perhaps TRBD1 (6 bases). CDR3 length: 16 residues. Germline V gives CDR1 SGHNT, CDR2 YENEEA. V was shortened by 5 bases and J by 3 bases, with 16 bases between the two germline ends. The whole variable domain, remainder taken from reference TRBV11-3 and TRBJ2-2, is EAGVVQSPRYKIIEKKQPVAFWCNPISGHNTLYWYLQNLGQGPELLIRYENEEAVDDSQLPKDRFSAERLKGVDSTLKIQPAELGDSAVYLCASSEGAGVDTGELFFGEGSRLTVL.